Below are 24 T cell receptor beta chains sequenced from a single sample in a study of technical replicates of blood from several donors. Sequencing used immunoSEQ multiplex PCR; TCRdb keeps in-frame clones, though not all of them. The sample has 62,000 or so clones; 80% to 90% are singletons. The sample was PBMCs. These receptors originate from a human donor in good health. Some clones in this sample may be carry-over from other donors' samples.

This clone appeared a few times. This chain uses TRBV5-4 with TRBJ1-1, with D perhaps TRBD1 (5 bases). V lost 4 bases and J 6 bases, leaving 19 bases between the germline ends. The CDR3 covers 15 residues. Looked up from germline, CDR1 is SGHNT and CDR2 is YYREEE (reference sequence). The CDR3 coding sequence is TGTGCCAGCAGCCCCGGGACTCAAGGTTGGGCTGAAGCTTTCTTT. It specifies CASSPGTQGWAEAFF.

The V call is TRBV2, the J call TRBJ2-2, with D perhaps matching TRBD1 (5 bases). The V gene's germline CDR1 is SNHLY and CDR2 FYNNEI. The CDR3 is 16 residues long. V was trimmed by 7 bases and J by 6 bases, leaving 21 bases between them. The CDR3 spells CASIRGRGRLAGELFF. As DNA, the CDR3 is TGTGCCAGCATTAGAGGAAGGGGCCGGTTGGCCGGGGAGCTGTTTTTT.

This chain connects TRBV7-9 to TRBJ1-1, with D uncertain. Germline V CDR1 and CDR2: SEHNR, FQNEAQ (reference sequence). The V end lost 5 bases, the J end lost 4 bases, and 11 bases lay between the germline ends. The CDR3 is 13 amino acids. In nucleotides, the CDR3 is TGTGCCAGCAGCCCAGAGGTGGTCACTGAAGCTTTCTTT. It is translated as CASSPEVVTEAFF. Based on the CDR3 plus reference TRBV7-9 and TRBJ1-1, the full variable domain is DTGVSQNPRHKITKRGQNVTFRCDPISEHNRLYWYRQTLGQGPEFLTYFQNEAQLEKSRLLSDRFSAERPKGSFSTLEIQRTEQGDSAMYLCASSPEVVTEAFFGQGTRLTVV.

The rearrangement uses TRBV7-8 and TRBJ2-1; D possibly corresponds to TRBD2 (6 bases). CDR1 is SGHVS, CDR2 FQNEAQ, per germline. V was trimmed by 1 base and J by 8 bases, leaving 15 bases between them. The CDR3 runs to 15 residues. This CDR3 reads CASSLVADSFYEQFF. As DNA, the CDR3 is TGTGCCAGCAGCTTAGTAGCGGATAGCTTCTATGAGCAGTTCTTC.

In DNA, the CDR3 is TGCAGTGCTAGGAGGGCGGATGAGCAGTTCTTC. It is translated as CSARRADEQFF. The V gene is TRBV20-1, the J gene TRBJ2-1; weak D call: TRBD2 (5 bases). CDR1 and CDR2 (germline): DFQATT, SNEGSKA (reference sequence). The ends were cut back, 3 bases at V and 8 bases at J, with 8 bases in the middle. The CDR3 has 11 amino acids.

The chain carries TRBV6-1 and TRBJ1-2, with 8 bases aligning to TRBD1. Germline-derived CDR1 and CDR2 are MNHNS and SASEGT. Trimming took 5 bases from V and 6 from J; bases not matched to a gene: 11. There are 15 residues in the CDR3. This CDR3 is CASSLRTGYLDGYTF. The CDR3 DNA follows: TGTGCCAGCAGTCTACGGACAGGGTACCTTGATGGCTACACCTTC.

V and J are TRBV2 and TRBJ2-7; 8 positions agree with TRBD2. The CDR3 has 12 amino acids. CDR1 SNHLY and CDR2 FYNNEI come from the germline V gene. Trimming cost V 6 bases and J 5 bases; bases outside gene matches: 3. CDR3 coding DNA: TGTGCCAGCAGCCGGGGGGGGAACGAGCAGTACTTC. Its translation is CASSRGGNEQYF.

The V call is TRBV30, the J call TRBJ2-7; 9 bases are a match to TRBD1. This CDR3 is built from 12 residues. The J segment lost 4 bases and the V segment lost 5 bases, leaving 3 bases of the junction unmatched. Germline V CDR1 and CDR2: GTSNPN, SVGIG (reference sequence). The CDR3 spells CAWGQGRYEQYF. CDR3 bases: TGTGCCTGGGGACAGGGGCGATACGAGCAGTACTTC.

J is TRBJ2-5 and V is TRBV10-3; 10 bases line up with TRBD1. The germline V gene has CDR1 ENHRY and CDR2 SYGVKD. The CDR3 is 14 residues long. Unmatched junction bases numbered 3, after V lost 3 bases and J lost 5 bases. CDR3 sequence: CAISERQGAETQYF. The DNA for the CDR3 is TGTGCCATCAGTGAACGACAGGGGGCGGAGACCCAGTACTTC.

This chain's CDR3 is CASSPGQGTTGYTF. DNA for the CDR3: TGTGCCAGCAGTCCGGGACAGGGGACGACTGGCTACACCTTC. This chain connects TRBV6-5 to TRBJ1-2, with 10 positions matching TRBD1. Looked up from germline, CDR1 is MNHEY and CDR2 is SVGAGI. The CDR3 is 14 amino acids. With 5 bases clipped from V and 7 bases from J, the junction kept 7 bases outside the gene matches.

The chain has TRBV19 and TRBJ1-2; D uncertain. V was clipped by 2 bases and J by 5 bases, with 9 bases between them. CDR3 size: 13 residues. In germline, CDR1 is LNHDA, CDR2 SQIVND (reference sequence). CDR3 coding DNA: TGTGCCAGTAGTATATCCCAGGAATATGGCTACACCTTC. Its translation: CASSISQEYGYTF. The complete variable domain, with remaining parts taken from reference TRBV19 and TRBJ1-2, reads DGGITQSPKYLFRKEGQNVTLSCEQNLNHDAMYWYRQDPGQGLRLIYYSQIVNDFQKGDIAEGYSVSREKKESFPLTVTSAQKNPTAFYLCASSISQEYGYTFGSGTRLTVV.

The chain recombines TRBV29-1 with TRBJ2-3, with 9 bases that match TRBD1. V trimming: 2 bases; J trimming: 4 bases; junction bases outside the gene matches: 7. There are 15 residues in the CDR3. CDR1 is SQVTM and CDR2 is ANQGSEA in the germline V gene. The CDR3 is CSVENRGLSPDTQYF. The CDR3 DNA follows: TGCAGCGTTGAAAACAGGGGGCTAAGCCCAGATACGCAGTATTTT.

The chain joins TRBV7-8 to TRBJ2-3; D possibly corresponds to TRBD1 (6 bases). The ends were cut back, 5 bases at V and 2 bases at J, with 20 bases in the middle. The CDR3 has 17 amino acids. Per germline, CDR1 SGHVS and CDR2 FQNEAQ. The CDR3 loop is CASSPRRGRSDTDTQYF. The CDR3 DNA reads as TGTGCCAGCAGCCCCCGTAGGGGGAGATCTGACACAGATACGCAGTATTTT.

J is TRBJ1-4 and V is TRBV21-1; no DNA check was done on the table's D call, TRBD1. TRBV21-1 is a pseudogene. The CDR3 length is 15 residues. DNA for the CDR3: TGTGCCAGCAGCAAACTGGACACGGTGGGGGAAAAACTGTTTTTT. It encodes CASSKLDTVGEKLFF.

V is TRBV11-2 and J is TRBJ2-7; the match to TRBD2 covers 16 bases. The CDR3 runs 17 residues. Trimming at V came to 5 bases and at J to 4 bases, leaving 8 bases not matched to a gene. Germline assignment: CDR1 SGHAT and CDR2 FQNNGV. Here the CDR3 reads CASSAGTSGGARYEQYF. CDR3 nucleotides: TGTGCCAGCAGCGCCGGGACTAGCGGGGGGGCTAGATACGAGCAGTACTTC.

The rearrangement joins TRBV7-8 to TRBJ2-2, with 10 positions matching TRBD1. The CDR3 consists of 18 residues. With 5 bases clipped from V and 4 bases from J, the junction kept 13 bases outside the gene matches. Germline V CDR1 and CDR2: SGHVS, FQNEAQ. CDR3 region: CASSQRGTGVPFTGELFF. The CDR3 DNA sequence: TGTGCCAGCAGCCAGCGTGGGACAGGGGTCCCTTTCACCGGGGAGCTGTTTTTT.

CDR3 bases: TGTGCCAGCAGCTTAGAGGGAGAGGGCTCTGGAAACACCATATATTTT. Encoded protein: CASSLEGEGSGNTIYF. J is TRBJ1-3 and V is TRBV7-2; no definite D call. The V and J ends lost 1 base and 0 bases respectively, with 10 bases between them. The germline V gene has CDR1 SGHTA and CDR2 FQGNSA. The CDR3 is 16 amino acids.

The V gene is TRBV7-2, the J gene TRBJ1-3; 9 nucleotides line up with TRBD1. The CDR3 runs to 17 residues. J gave up 3 bases and V 1 base, and 7 bases lay outside the gene matches. CDR1 SGHTA and CDR2 FQGNSA come from the germline V gene. The CDR3 here is CASSLGTGGVVGNTIYF. The CDR3 nucleotides read TGTGCCAGCAGCTTAGGTACAGGGGGCGTAGTTGGAAACACCATATATTTT.

V is TRBV29-1 and J is TRBJ2-7; TRBD2 is a possible D gene (6 bases). The CDR3 is 15 amino acids. The V end lost 3 bases, the J end lost 3 bases, and 18 bases lay between the germline ends. Per germline, CDR1 SQVTM and CDR2 ANQGSEA. The CDR3 nucleotides read TGCAGCGTTGAGGGGGGAGTAGCGGACCACTACGAGCAGTACTTC. Protein sequence: CSVEGGVADHYEQYF.

V gene TRBV14 combines with J gene TRBJ2-7; 9 bases match TRBD2. Germline V CDR1 and CDR2: SGHDN, FVKESK. The CDR3 loop spans 15 amino acids. Trimming removed 2 bases from V and 6 bases from J; junction bases left unmatched: 8. Here the CDR3 DNA reads TGTGCCAGCAGCCAATTCGGGACTAGCAAGGGCGAGCAGTACTTC. Protein sequence: CASSQFGTSKGEQYF. Full variable domain (remainder filled in from reference TRBV14 and TRBJ2-7): EAGVTQFPSHSVIEKGQTVTLRCDPISGHDNLYWYRRVMGKEIKFLLHFVKESKQDESGMPNNRFLAERTGGTYSTLKVQPAELEDSGVYFCASSQFGTSKGEQYFGPGTRLTVT.

This chain uses TRBV5-4 with TRBJ2-1, with 9 bases fitting TRBD1. V gave up 4 bases and J gave up 9 bases; unmatched junction bases: 8. The CDR3 is 14 amino acids. The germline V gene encodes CDR1 SGHNT and CDR2 YYREEE (reference sequence). CDR3 residues: CASSLGQGVGEQFF. DNA of the CDR3: TGTGCCAGCAGCCTGGGACAGGGAGTCGGTGAGCAGTTCTTC.

This chain links TRBV5-4 with TRBJ2-2; tentative D call: TRBD2 (6 bases). Trimming took 3 bases from V and 4 from J, leaving 13 bases between them. This CDR3 contains 15 residues. Germline-derived CDR1 and CDR2 are SGHNT and YYREEE (reference sequence). CDR3: CASSSLLTSTGELFF. Written as DNA, the CDR3 is TGTGCCAGCAGCTCGCTACTGACTAGCACCGGGGAGCTGTTTTTT.

CDR3 amino acids: CATSRGQGSANYGYTF. The CDR3 DNA follows: TGTGCCACCAGCAGGGGACAGGGGAGCGCTAACTATGGCTACACCTTC. The gene calls are TRBV15 and TRBJ1-2, with 10 nucleotides matching TRBD1. Germline V lookup: CDR1 LNHNV, CDR2 YYDKDF (reference sequence). The CDR3 contains 16 residues. Germline trimming cut 3 bases from V and 0 bases from J; bases unmatched to any gene: 4.

This clone occurred a few times. The gene calls are TRBV7-3 and TRBJ2-2; 11 bases are a match to TRBD2. The CDR3 sequence is 15 residues long. Germline CDR1 and CDR2: SGHTA and FQGTGA. V gave up 6 bases and J gave up 8 bases; unmatched junction bases: 8. The chain's CDR3 is CASSSLAGGLGELFF. The CDR3 DNA reads TGTGCCAGCAGTTCCCTAGCGGGAGGTTTAGGGGAGCTGTTTTTT.